The clone carrying this T cell receptor beta chain was counted a few times. The antigen is undetermined. The record originates from a study of identical twins. Regarding the study as a whole: Beta out-of-frame sequences showed weaker excess twin sharing.

Germline V gene sequence: CDR1 SEHNR, CDR2 FQNEAQ (reference sequence). The CDR3 runs 15 residues. V lost 5 bases and J lost 6; bases outside the gene matches: 9. TCRdb re-called the 5' RACE reads through MiXCR, storing one row per CDR3 protein. The sample has over 550,000 distinct CDR3 sequences; roughly 7.2% are singletons. These same records also appear under a second study, on yellow fever vaccine responses in identical twins.

The sample was PBMCs. The chain is built from TRBV7-9 and TRBJ2-1; 8 bases match TRBD2. This sequence originates from a woman aged 18 to 35 in good health. The DNA of the CDR3 is TGTGCCAGCAGCCCCCCCTGGCGGGAGGCCAATGAGCAGTTCTTC. Translation gives CASSPPWREANEQFF.